The entry below gives a single TCR beta chain sequence along with its context. This clone's antigen is unknown. It has no much larger one-base neighbor in the sample; base qualities were not kept. To sequence the TCRbeta CDR3 region, genomic DNA was isolated from the sorted cells. The immunoSEQ Assay was used for sequencing of TCRbeta CDR3 regions. This is the immuneACCESS table as TCRdb keeps it, with only in-frame sequences that have V and J called. A part of the clones is gone; compared with another copy, unresolved V genes explain less than half, and the rest is unexplained. In all, the sample holds over 150,000 clones, and 90% to 95% of those were seen once. The ten largest clonotypes hold about 0.31% of the sample. As encoded in the germline V gene, CDR1 is MDHEN while CDR2 is SYDVKM. The CDR3 sequence holds 16 residues, the cysteine and phenylalanine included. Only the CDR3 part of the read is kept: 48 bases, read in frame from the first base. V has 5 bases trimmed and J has 2 bases trimmed; junction bases matching no gene number 11.

The sample comes from a study of OX40 agonist ivuxolimab in advanced cancers. With regard to the full study: Ivuxolimab was an agonistic, fully human IgG2 monoclonal antibody directed against OX40 (CD134), a costimulatory receptor. Intravenous ivuxolimab was administered to patients every 2 weeks at six dose levels: 0.01, 0.1, 0.3, 1.5, 3 and 10 mg/kg. Of the approximately 50 dose-escalation patients, hepatocellular carcinoma was present in about 20, melanoma in approximately 15, renal cell carcinoma in 9 and head and neck cancer in 9. In the dose-escalation cohort, roughly four fifths of patients were male, and the mean age was roughly 60 years, with a range of about 23 to 80. Prior anti-PD-1, anti-PD-L1 or anti-CTLA-4 therapy was permitted, and 30% to 45% of dose-escalation patients had received checkpoint inhibitors. Partial responses occurred in three dose-escalation patients: two with cutaneous melanoma and one with hepatocellular carcinoma. Peripheral TCRbeta sequencing was intended to test whether TCR sequence diversity was altered and clonal T-cell expansion was caused by ivuxolimab. The paper covers the monotherapy dose-escalation part of the phase I ivuxolimab trial, which included N = 52 patients. What the work shows at the level of the full study, not this receptor alone: After ivuxolimab, expanded clones were on average more numerous among CD8+ T cells than among CD4+ T cells. Low levels of normalized T-cell clonal expansion were also seen in some patients who did not respond. Clonal expansion of both CD4+ and CD8+ blood T cells was observed from baseline to week 6 at doses 0.1 to 3.0 mg/kg. The antigen specificity of the clonally expanded peripheral T cells was not determined. In the 0.1-3.0 mg/kg groups, partial responders were among the patients with the lowest normalized peripheral clonal expansion, particularly in CD8+ T cells.

The trial excluded patients who had a history of autoimmune disease or were on systemic immunosuppression. Peripheral blood for TCR sequencing was drawn from every dose cohort at baseline, at cycle 4 day 1 and at cycle 7 day 1. Samples were obtained from an open-label, multicenter, first-in-human phase I dose-escalation trial of ivuxolimab. Adults with locally advanced or metastatic head and neck squamous cell, hepatocellular, melanoma or renal cell carcinoma were enrolled in the trial. CD4+ and CD8+ T cells were sorted separately from peripheral blood before TCR sequencing. The chain is made from TRBV28 and TRBJ2-5; 7 central nucleotides agree with TRBD1. The input for sequencing was CD4+ or CD8+ T cells sorted from blood, taken in a trial of the OX40 agonist ivuxolimab. This TCR came from an adult with an advanced solid tumor such as melanoma, head and neck, liver or kidney cancer. The CDR3 protein: CASSPSRQGIQETQYF. The DNA reads as follows: TGTGCCAGCAGTCCGTCCCGACAGGGAATACAAGAGACCCAGTACTTC.